Listed below are T cell receptor beta chains from one sample, sequenced in a study of cytomegalovirus exposure and HLA in healthy donors. This table comes from immunoSEQ multiplex PCR, and its TCRdb copy is limited to in-frame clones, with some not included. The sample records 110,000 to 150,000 clones, roughly four fifths being singletons. The sample taken for sequencing was PBMCs. All receptors derive from a man younger than 30 in good health and CMV-seropositive. CDR3s include the opening cysteine and the closing phenylalanine or tryptophan. A D gene is named only where the DNA matches it firmly. Rows give clone size only sometimes, using once, few, many, or a class for an expanded clone.

abundance: once
d_gene: NA
j_gene: TRBJ1-2
v_gene: TRBV2
CDR3aa: CASLNGRFRYGYTF
CDR3nt: TGTGCCAGCCTGAACGGGAGGTTTAGGTATGGCTACACCTTC

abundance: NA
d_gene: TRBD1
j_gene: TRBJ1-1
v_gene: TRBV28
CDR3aa: CASSSRRGQVNTEAFF
CDR3nt: TGTGCCAGCAGTAGTAGGCGGGGACAGGTGAACACTGAAGCTTTCTTT

abundance: NA
d_gene: NA
j_gene: TRBJ2-3
v_gene: TRBV7-9
CDR3aa: CASSLSGGPDTQYF
CDR3nt: TGTGCCAGCAGCTTATCAGGGGGGCCAGATACGCAGTATTTT

abundance: NA
d_gene: NA
j_gene: TRBJ1-1
v_gene: TRBV5-4
CDR3aa: CASSFMRSEAFF
CDR3nt: TGTGCCAGCAGCTTTATGAGGAGTGAAGCTTTCTTT

abundance: NA
d_gene: TRBD1
j_gene: TRBJ1-2
v_gene: TRBV19
CDR3aa: CVSSIPGGVDGYTF
CDR3nt: TGTGTCAGTAGTATACCAGGGGGCGTCGATGGCTACACCTTC

abundance: NA
d_gene: NA
j_gene: TRBJ2-5
v_gene: TRBV6-1
CDR3aa: CASSDRVPWTQYF
CDR3nt: TGTGCCAGCAGTGACAGGGTCCCCTGGACCCAGTACTTC

abundance: few
d_gene: TRBD2
j_gene: TRBJ2-1
v_gene: TRBV28
CDR3aa: CASSPSGRAHNEQFF
CDR3nt: TGTGCCAGCAGCCCTAGCGGGAGGGCTCACAATGAGCAGTTCTTC

abundance: NA
d_gene: TRBD1
j_gene: TRBJ1-5
v_gene: TRBV28
CDR3aa: CASSFLGQGNSQPQHF
CDR3nt: TGTGCCAGCAGTTTCCTCGGACAGGGTAATTCTCAGCCCCAGCATTTT

abundance: NA
d_gene: TRBD1
j_gene: TRBJ1-5
v_gene: TRBV28
CDR3aa: CASSSTGVSNQPQHF
CDR3nt: TGTGCCAGCAGTTCGACAGGGGTGAGCAATCAGCCCCAGCATTTT

abundance: NA
d_gene: TRBD2
j_gene: TRBJ2-7
v_gene: TRBV10-1
CDR3aa: CASSESGLAGTGEQYF
CDR3nt: TGCGCCAGCAGTGAGTCAGGGCTAGCGGGTACGGGCGAGCAGTACTTC

abundance: NA
d_gene: TRBD2
j_gene: TRBJ2-7
v_gene: TRBV5-1
CDR3aa: CASNHGRAGNEQYF
CDR3nt: TGCGCCAGTAACCACGGGAGGGCCGGGAACGAGCAGTACTTC

abundance: once
d_gene: NA
j_gene: TRBJ2-7
v_gene: TRBV30
CDR3aa: CAWSALGVEQYF
CDR3nt: TGTGCCTGGAGTGCCTTGGGCGTCGAGCAGTACTTC

abundance: NA
d_gene: NA
j_gene: TRBJ2-1
v_gene: TRBV28
CDR3aa: CASSFRGPENEQFF
CDR3nt: TGTGCCAGCAGTTTCAGGGGCCCCGAAAATGAGCAGTTCTTC

abundance: NA
d_gene: TRBD1
j_gene: TRBJ2-7
v_gene: TRBV25-1
CDR3aa: CASSATGAEAYEQYF
CDR3nt: TGTGCCAGCAGTGCTACAGGGGCTGAGGCCTACGAGCAGTACTTC

abundance: NA
d_gene: NA
j_gene: TRBJ1-5
v_gene: TRBV28
CDR3aa: CANSPENQPQHF
CDR3nt: TGTGCCAACTCCCCGGAGAATCAGCCCCAGCATTTT

abundance: NA
d_gene: NA
j_gene: TRBJ1-2
v_gene: TRBV28
CDR3aa: CASSLGEDYGYTF
CDR3nt: TGTGCCAGCAGTTTAGGCGAGGACTATGGCTACACCTTC